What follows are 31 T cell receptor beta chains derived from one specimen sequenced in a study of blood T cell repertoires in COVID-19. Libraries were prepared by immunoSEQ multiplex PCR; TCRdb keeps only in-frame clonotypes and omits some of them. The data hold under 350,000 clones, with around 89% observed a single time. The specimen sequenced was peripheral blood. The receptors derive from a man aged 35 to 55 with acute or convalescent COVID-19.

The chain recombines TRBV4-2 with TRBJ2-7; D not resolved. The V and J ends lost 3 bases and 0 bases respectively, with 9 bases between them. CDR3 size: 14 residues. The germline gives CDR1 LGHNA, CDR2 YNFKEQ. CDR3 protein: CASSHRSTSYEQYF. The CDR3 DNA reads TGTGCCAGCAGCCATAGATCCACCTCCTACGAGCAGTACTTC.

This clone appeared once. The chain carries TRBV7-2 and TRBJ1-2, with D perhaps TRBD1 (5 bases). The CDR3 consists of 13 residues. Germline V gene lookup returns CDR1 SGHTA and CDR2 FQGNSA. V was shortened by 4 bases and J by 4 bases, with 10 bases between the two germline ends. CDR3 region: CASSSRGFYGYTF. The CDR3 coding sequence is TGTGCCAGCAGCTCCCGGGGGTTCTATGGCTACACCTTC.

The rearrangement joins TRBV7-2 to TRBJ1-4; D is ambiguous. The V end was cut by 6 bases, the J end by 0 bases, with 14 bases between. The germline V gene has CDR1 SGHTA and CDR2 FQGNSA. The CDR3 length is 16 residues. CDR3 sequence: CASSPRQTATNEKLFF. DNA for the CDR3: TGTGCCAGCAGTCCAAGACAAACTGCAACTAATGAAAAACTGTTTTTT.

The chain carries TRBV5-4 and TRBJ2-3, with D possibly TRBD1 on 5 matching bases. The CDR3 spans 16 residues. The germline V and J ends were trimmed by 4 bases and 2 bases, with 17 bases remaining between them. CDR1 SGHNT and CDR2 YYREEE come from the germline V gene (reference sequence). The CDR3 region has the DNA TGTGCCAGCAGCACGTTACAGGATTGGCCCACAGATACGCAGTATTTT. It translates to CASSTLQDWPTDTQYF.

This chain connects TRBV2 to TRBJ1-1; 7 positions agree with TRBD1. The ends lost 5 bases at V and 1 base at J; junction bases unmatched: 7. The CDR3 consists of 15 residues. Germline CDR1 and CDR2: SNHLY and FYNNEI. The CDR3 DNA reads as TGTGCCAGCAGTTTCTACAGGGGAGAGAACACTGAAGCTTTCTTT. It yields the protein CASSFYRGENTEAFF.

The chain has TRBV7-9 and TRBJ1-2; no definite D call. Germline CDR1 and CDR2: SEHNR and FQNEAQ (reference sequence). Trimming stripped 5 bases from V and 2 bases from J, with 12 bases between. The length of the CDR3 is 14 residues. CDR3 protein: CASSPSGGNYGYTF. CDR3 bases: TGTGCCAGCAGCCCTTCGGGCGGGAACTATGGCTACACCTTC. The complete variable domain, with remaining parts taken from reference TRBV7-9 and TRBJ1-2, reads DTGVSQNPRHKITKRGQNVTFRCDPISEHNRLYWYRQTLGQGPEFLTYFQNEAQLEKSRLLSDRFSAERPKGSFSTLEIQRTEQGDSAMYLCASSPSGGNYGYTFGSGTRLTVV.

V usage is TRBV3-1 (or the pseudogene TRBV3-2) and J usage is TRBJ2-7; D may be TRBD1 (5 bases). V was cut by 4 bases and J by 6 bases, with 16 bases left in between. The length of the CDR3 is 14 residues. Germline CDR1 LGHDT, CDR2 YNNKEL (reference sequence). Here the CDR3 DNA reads TGTGCCAGCAGCCCATACAGGTATTCTAGCGAGCAGTACTTC. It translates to CASSPYRYSSEQYF.

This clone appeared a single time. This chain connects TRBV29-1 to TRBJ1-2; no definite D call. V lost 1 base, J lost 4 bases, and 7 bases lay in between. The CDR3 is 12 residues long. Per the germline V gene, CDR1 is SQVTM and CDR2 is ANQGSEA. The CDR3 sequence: CSVEVSAYGYTF. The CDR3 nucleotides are TGCAGCGTTGAAGTTAGCGCCTATGGCTACACCTTC.

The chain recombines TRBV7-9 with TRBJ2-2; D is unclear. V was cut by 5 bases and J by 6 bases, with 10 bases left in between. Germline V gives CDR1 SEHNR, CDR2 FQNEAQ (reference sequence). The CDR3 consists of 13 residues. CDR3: CASSLPPPGELFF. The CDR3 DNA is TGTGCCAGCAGCCTACCACCTCCCGGGGAGCTGTTTTTT.

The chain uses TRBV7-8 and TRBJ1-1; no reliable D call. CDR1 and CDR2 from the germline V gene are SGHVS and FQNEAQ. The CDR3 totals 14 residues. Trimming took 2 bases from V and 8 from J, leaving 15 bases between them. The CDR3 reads CASSLYRPPIEAFF. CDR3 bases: TGTGCCAGCAGCTTATATCGCCCGCCTATAGAAGCTTTCTTT. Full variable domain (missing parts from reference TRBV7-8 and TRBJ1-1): GAGVSQSPRYKVAKRGQDVALRCDPISGHVSLFWYQQALGQGPEFLTYFQNEAQLDKSGLPSDRFFAERPEGSVSTLKIQRTQQEDSAVYLCASSLYRPPIEAFFGQGTRLTVV.

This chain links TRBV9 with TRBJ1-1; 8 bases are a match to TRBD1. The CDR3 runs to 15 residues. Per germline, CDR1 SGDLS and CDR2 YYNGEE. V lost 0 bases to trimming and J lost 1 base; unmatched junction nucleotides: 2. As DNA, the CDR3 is TGTGCCAGCAGCGTAGGCGGGACAGGGAACACTGAAGCTTTCTTT. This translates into CASSVGGTGNTEAFF. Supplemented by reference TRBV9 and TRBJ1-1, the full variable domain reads DSGVTQTPKHLITATGQRVTLRCSPRSGDLSVYWYQQSLDQGLQFLIQYYNGEERAKGNILERFSAQQFPDLHSELNLSSLELGDSALYFCASSVGGTGNTEAFFGQGTRLTVV.

As DNA, the CDR3 is TGTGCCAGCAGCCCCTGGACAGCCTCTGGAAACACCATATATTTT. Its translation: CASSPWTASGNTIYF. The V and J genes are TRBV9 and TRBJ1-3; weak D call: TRBD1 (6 bases). Germline CDR1 reads SGDLS; CDR2 reads YYNGEE. The V end lost 4 bases, the J end lost 0 bases, and 11 bases lay between the germline ends. The length of the CDR3 is 15 residues.

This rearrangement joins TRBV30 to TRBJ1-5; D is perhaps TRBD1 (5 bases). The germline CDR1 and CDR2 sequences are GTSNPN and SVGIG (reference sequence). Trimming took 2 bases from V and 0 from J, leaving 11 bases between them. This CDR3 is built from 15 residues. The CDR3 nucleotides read TGTGCCTGGAGTTCTACAGGTCTTAGCAATCAGCCCCAGCATTTT. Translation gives CAWSSTGLSNQPQHF.

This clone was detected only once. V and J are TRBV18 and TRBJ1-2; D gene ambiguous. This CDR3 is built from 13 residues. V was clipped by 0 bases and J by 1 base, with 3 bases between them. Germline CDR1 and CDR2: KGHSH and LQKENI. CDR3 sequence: CASSPPSNYGYTF. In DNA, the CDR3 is TGTGCCAGCTCACCACCCAGTAACTATGGCTACACCTTC.

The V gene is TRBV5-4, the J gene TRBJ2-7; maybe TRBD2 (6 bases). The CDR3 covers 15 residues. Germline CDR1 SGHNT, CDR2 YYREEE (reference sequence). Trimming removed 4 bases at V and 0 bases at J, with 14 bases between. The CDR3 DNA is TGTGCCAGCAGCGCCCGGGGGAGAAGCTCCTACGAGCAGTACTTC. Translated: CASSARGRSSYEQYF.

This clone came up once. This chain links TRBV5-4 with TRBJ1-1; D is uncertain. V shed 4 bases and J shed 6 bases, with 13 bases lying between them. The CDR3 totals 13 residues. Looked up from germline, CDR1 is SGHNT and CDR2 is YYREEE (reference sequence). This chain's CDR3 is CASSTPTIAEAFF. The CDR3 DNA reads TGTGCCAGCAGCACCCCCACAATCGCTGAAGCTTTCTTT.

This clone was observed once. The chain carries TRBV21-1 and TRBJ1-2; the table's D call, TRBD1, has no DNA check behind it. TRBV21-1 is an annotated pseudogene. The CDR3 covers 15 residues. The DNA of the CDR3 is TGTGCCAGCAGCAAAGGTCGACAGGGTCACTATGGCTACACCTTC. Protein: CASSKGRQGHYGYTF.

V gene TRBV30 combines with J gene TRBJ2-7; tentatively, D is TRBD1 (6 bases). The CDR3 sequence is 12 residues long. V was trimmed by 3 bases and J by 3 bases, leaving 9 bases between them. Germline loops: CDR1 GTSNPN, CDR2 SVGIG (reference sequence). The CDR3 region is CAWSGQYYEQYF. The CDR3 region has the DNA TGTGCCTGGAGCGGACAGTACTACGAGCAGTACTTC.

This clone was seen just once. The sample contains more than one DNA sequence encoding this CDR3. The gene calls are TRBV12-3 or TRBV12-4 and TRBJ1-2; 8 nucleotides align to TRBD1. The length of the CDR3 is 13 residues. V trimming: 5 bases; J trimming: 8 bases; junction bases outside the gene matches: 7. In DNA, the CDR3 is TGTGCCAGCAGTCCCGGGACAGGACGCGGCTACACCTTC. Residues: CASSPGTGRGYTF.

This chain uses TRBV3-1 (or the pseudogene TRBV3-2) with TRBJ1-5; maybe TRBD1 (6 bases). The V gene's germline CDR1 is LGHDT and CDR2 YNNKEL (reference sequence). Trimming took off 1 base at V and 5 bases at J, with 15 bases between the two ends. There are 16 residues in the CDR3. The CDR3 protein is CASSQGTASGYQPQHF. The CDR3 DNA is TGTGCCAGCAGCCAAGGGACAGCCTCCGGTTATCAGCCCCAGCATTTT.

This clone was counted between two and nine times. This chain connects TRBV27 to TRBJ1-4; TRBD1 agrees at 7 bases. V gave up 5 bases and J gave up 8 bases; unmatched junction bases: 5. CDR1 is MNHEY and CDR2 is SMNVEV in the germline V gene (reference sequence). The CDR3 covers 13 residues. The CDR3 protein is CASSPQGEEKLFF. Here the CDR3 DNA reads TGTGCCAGCAGTCCCCAGGGGGAGGAAAAACTGTTTTTT.

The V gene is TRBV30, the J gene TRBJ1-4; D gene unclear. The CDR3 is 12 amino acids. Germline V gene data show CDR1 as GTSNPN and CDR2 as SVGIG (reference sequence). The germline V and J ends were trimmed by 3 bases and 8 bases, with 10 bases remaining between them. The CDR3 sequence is CAWSPRGEKLFF. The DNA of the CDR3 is TGTGCCTGGAGCCCAAGAGGGGAAAAACTGTTTTTT.

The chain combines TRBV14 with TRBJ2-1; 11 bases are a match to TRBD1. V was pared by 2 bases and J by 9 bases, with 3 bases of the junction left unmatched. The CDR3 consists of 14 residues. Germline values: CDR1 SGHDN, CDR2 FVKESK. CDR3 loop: CASSQRTGGGEQFF. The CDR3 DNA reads TGTGCCAGCAGCCAACGGACAGGGGGCGGTGAGCAGTTCTTC. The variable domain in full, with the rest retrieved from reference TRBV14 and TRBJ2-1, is EAGVTQFPSHSVIEKGQTVTLRCDPISGHDNLYWYRRVMGKEIKFLLHFVKESKQDESGMPNNRFLAERTGGTYSTLKVQPAELEDSGVYFCASSQRTGGGEQFFGPGTRLTVL.

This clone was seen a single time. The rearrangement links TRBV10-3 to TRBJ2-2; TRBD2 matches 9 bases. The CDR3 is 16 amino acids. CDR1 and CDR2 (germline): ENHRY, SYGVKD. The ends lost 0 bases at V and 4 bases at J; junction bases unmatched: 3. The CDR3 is CAISESQRGVTGELFF. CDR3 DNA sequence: TGTGCCATCAGTGAGTCCCAGCGGGGGGTCACCGGGGAGCTGTTTTTT.

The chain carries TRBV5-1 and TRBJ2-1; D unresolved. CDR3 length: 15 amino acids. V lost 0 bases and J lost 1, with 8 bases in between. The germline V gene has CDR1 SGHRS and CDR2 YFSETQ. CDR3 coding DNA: TGCGCCAGCAGCTTGGTTGTTAATTCCTACAATGAGCAGTTCTTC. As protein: CASSLVVNSYNEQFF.

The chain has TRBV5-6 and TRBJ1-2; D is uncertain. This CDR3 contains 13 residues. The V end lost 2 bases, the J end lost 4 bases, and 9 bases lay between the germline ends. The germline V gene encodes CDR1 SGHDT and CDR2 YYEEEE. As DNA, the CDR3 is TGTGCCAGCAGCTTCGGTTCAACCTATGGCTACACCTTC. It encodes CASSFGSTYGYTF.

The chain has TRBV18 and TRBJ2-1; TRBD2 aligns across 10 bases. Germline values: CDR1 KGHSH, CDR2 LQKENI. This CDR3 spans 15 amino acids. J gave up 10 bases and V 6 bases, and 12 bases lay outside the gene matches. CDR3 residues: CASSPSGGGPDEQFF. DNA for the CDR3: TGTGCCAGCTCTCCAAGCGGGGGGGGGCCCGACGAGCAGTTCTTC.

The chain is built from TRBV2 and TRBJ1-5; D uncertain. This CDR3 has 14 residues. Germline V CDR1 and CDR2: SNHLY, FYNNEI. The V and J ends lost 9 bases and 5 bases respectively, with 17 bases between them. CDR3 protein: CAREASSRHQPQHF. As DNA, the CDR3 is TGTGCCAGGGAGGCCTCATCGCGCCATCAGCCCCAGCATTTT.

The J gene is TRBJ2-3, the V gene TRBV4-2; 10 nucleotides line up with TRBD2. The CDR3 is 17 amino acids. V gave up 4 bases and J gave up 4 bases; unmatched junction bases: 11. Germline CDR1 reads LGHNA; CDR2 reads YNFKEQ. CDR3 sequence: CASSPTGSGGPPDTQYF. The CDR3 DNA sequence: TGTGCCAGCAGCCCCACCGGTAGCGGGGGGCCCCCAGATACGCAGTATTTT.

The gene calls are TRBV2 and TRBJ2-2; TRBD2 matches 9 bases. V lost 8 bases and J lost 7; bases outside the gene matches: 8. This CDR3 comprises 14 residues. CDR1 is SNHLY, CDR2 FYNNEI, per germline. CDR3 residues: CASGRAGGGGELFF. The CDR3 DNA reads TGTGCCAGCGGCCGAGCGGGGGGCGGCGGGGAGCTGTTTTTT. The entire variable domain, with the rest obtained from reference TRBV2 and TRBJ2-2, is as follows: EPEVTQTPSHQVTQMGQEVILRCVPISNHLYFYWYRQILGQKVEFLVSFYNNEISEKSEIFDDQFSVERPDGSNFTLKIRSTKLEDSAMYFCASGRAGGGGELFFGEGSRLTVL.

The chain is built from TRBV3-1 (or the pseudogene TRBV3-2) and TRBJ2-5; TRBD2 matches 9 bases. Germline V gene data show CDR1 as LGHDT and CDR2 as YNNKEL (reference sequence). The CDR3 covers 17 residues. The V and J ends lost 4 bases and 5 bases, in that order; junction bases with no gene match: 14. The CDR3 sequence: CASSLLGGSGGGETQYF. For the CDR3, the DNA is TGTGCCAGCAGCCTCTTAGGAGGTAGCGGGGGTGGTGAGACCCAGTACTTC.